Listed below are T cell receptor beta chains from one sample, sequenced in a study of regulatory T cells in long-lasting Graves disease. TCRdb reanalysed the multiplex PCR reads using MiXCR and keeps one entry per CDR3 protein. The table has 550,000 to 650,000 distinct CDR3 sequences, approximately 16% seen once. The same sample was also studied in work on T cells in Graves' hyperthyroidism and ophthalmopathy.

This specimen was peripheral blood mononuclear cells (PBMCs), taken at new diagnosis, from a patient treated with antithyroid drugs. These receptors originate from a man aged 18 to 29 with Graves disease. CDR3s leave out the opening cysteine and the closing phenylalanine or tryptophan. The D gene is left open where the match is weak. Size tells how often a clone was seen (once, few, many) or the class of an expanded clone, and some rows leave it out.

TRBV25-1 | NA | 14 | TRBD1 | ASSGGVDRARDEQF
TRBV5-6 | NA | 12 | TRBD2 | ASSSGLGAYEQY
TRBV6-9 | NA | 13 | TRBD1 | ASSYSDRGLATLF
TRBV2 | NA | 18 | TRBD1 | ASSLERQGFRSSYNSPLH
TRBV27 | many | 14 | TRBD2 | ASSLSRTSARRTQY
TRBV7-9 | many | 12 | NA | ASSLGGEIAEAF
TRBV27 | many | 16 | TRBD2 | ASSLLGSSSGRLHEQY
TRBV2 | many | 12 | TRBD2 | ASSRLAGNYEQY
TRBV3-1 | NA | 13 | NA | ASSQGSSGYTEAF
TRBV7-9 | NA | 12 | NA | ASSFDWSPNEQF
TRBV28 | few | 14 | NA | ASSGRDSSSYNEQF
TRBV5-1 | many | 15 | NA | ASSLGAATSLPNEQF
TRBV27 | few | 10 | NA | ASSPSVGPQF
TRBV20-1 | NA | 11 | NA | SARGQVKNIQY
TRBV6-1 | NA | 14 | TRBD2 | ASRYASGSSPYEQY
TRBV27 | NA | 13 | TRBD1 | ASSRGTGQADTQY
TRBV20-1 | many | 12 | NA | SASRRAGRTEAF
TRBV11-2 | many | 10 | NA | ASSHSKNIQY
TRBV6-2/TRBV6-3 | NA | 14 | NA | ASSGRILLNTGELF
TRBV6-2/TRBV6-3 | few | 15 | TRBD2 | ASSYSPLAVSYNEQF
TRBV10-3 | NA | 10 | TRBD1 | AIRDRANEQF
TRBV6-2/TRBV6-3 | NA | 15 | NA | ASSERGSSSSYNEQF
TRBV5-8 | NA | 9 | NA | ASGFGFEAF
TRBV4-1 | NA | 12 | NA | ASSQFQGTDTQY
TRBV29-1 | few | 12 | NA | SVGDGQMNTEAF
TRBV20-1 | NA | 19 | TRBD2 | SARQGATASGRTDGYNEQF
TRBV28 | many | 12 | NA | ASHSRDEGNTIY
TRBV7-9 | many | 9 | NA | ASGTYNEQF
TRBV7-3 | few | 13 | TRBD2 | ASSSSGGAADTQY
TRBV20-1 | few | 11 | NA | SARGPYTGELF
TRBV5-1 | NA | 16 | TRBD1 | ASSLRGTGEATNEKLF
TRBV7-3 | many | 11 | NA | ASSLTENHEQF
TRBV28 | NA | 12 | NA | ASSSPGGSQPQH
TRBV9 | many | 10 | NA | ASSATGIEQY
TRBV3-1 | NA | 11 | TRBD1 | ASSNRGYNEQF
TRBV5-1 | NA | 13 | NA | ASSLGGRGSDGYT
TRBV20-1 | few | 12 | NA | SAQDGLQADTQY
TRBV6-5 | NA | 12 | TRBD1 | ASSYSTGAYEQY
TRBV24-1 | few | 13 | TRBD1 | ATSDPGQGTNEQF
TRBV7-8 | NA | 13 | TRBD1 | ASSLDRGRLEKLF
TRBV24-1 | many | 11 | NA | ATSDGDRDEQY
TRBV12-3/TRBV12-4 | many | 14 | NA | ASSLEVGPGSGTQY
TRBV7-9 | many | 13 | TRBD2 | ASSFPAGGPYEQY
TRBV20-1 | NA | 12 | TRBD1 | SAQFDRDYNEQF
TRBV6-1 | few | 14 | NA | ASSESGSSYNSPLR
TRBV24-1 | NA | 11 | NA | ATSDLAGTEAF
TRBV28 | many | 11 | TRBD1 | ASSIGTDNEQF
TRBV6-1 | NA | 13 | NA | ASRVGRGGNQPQH
TRBV5-5 | many | 13 | NA | ASSWDVYQTGELF
TRBV7-9 | NA | 14 | TRBD1 | ASSLKGTGGTGELF
TRBV20-1 | many | 13 | TRBD2 | SAVPSGRVSETQY
TRBV28 | NA | 12 | NA | ASSLRVPGQPQH
TRBV7-9 | few | 13 | TRBD2 | ASSGREASSYEQY
TRBV27 | many | 11 | NA | ASSLHRAPEAF